Listed here is a single T cell receptor (beta chain). As yet, its antigen is unknown. Assay used: immunoSEQ multiplex PCR; TCRdb lists only in-frame clones, some missing. The profile shows a few million clones, approximately 94% of them singletons. These data originate in a study of shared clonotypes between healthy human individuals. Germline lookup yields CDR1 MNHEY and CDR2 SMNVEV (reference sequence). This CDR3 comprises 14 residues. Trimming took 1 base from V and 8 from J, leaving 14 bases between them. Whole-study findings and limits: Naive CD4 clonotypes were shared across several donors at about 5%. Non-shared clonotypes had lower generation probabilities than those shared by all four donors.

Material: naive CD4+ T cells sorted from blood. The subset denotes: CD45RA+ positively selected. This chain links TRBV27 with TRBJ1-2; TRBD1 might be the D (6 bases). This TCR derives from a man aged 18-30 years in good health. The CDR3: CASSLFGRGEGYTF. In DNA form, the CDR3 reads TGTGCCAGCAGTTTATTTGGCAGGGGTGAGGGCTACACCTTC.